This entry is about one T cell receptor beta chain. The data originate from a study of T cells after somatic rescue of genetic block. V lost 1 base to trimming and J lost 2 bases, with 7 bases between them. The V gene's germline CDR1 is SGHRS and CDR2 YFSETQ. The CDR3 totals 13 residues. Clones were read by immunoSEQ multiplex PCR, and TCRdb kept only the in-frame ones, dropping some. The data show more than 9,500 clones, 70% to 75% seen once. The TCR sequence derives from a boy between 10 and 17 years old. The V and J genes are TRBV5-1 and TRBJ2-7; possible D gene TRBD2, 5 bases. Specimen: peripheral blood mononuclear cells (PBMCs). CDR3 in amino acids: CASSLPGTYEQYF. The CDR3 DNA is TGCGCCAGCAGCTTGCCGGGAACCTACGAGCAGTACTTC.